This TCR beta chain was sequenced for a study of cytomegalovirus exposure and HLA in healthy donors. Looked up from germline, CDR1 is SGHVS and CDR2 is FNYEAQ. This CDR3 contains 15 residues. Losses at the gene ends were 5 bases for V and 4 bases for J; bases not matched to a gene: 7. PCR primers comprised 60 Vbeta and 13 Jbeta primers. Assay: immunoSEQ multiplex PCR; the TCRdb copy retains only in-frame clones and omits some. This sample has about 110,000 clones; 75% to 80% occur once, and the top ten carry roughly 1.3%. About this clone: What it recognizes is unknown.

Study outcomes and limitations: Analysis was carried out at a later point, and it linked a missense DCLRE1C variant to TCR beta V- and J-gene trimming. In a later analysis, parvovirus B19, influenza, CMV and Epstein-Barr virus appeared linked to several top co-occurrence clusters. Sequence variants that were highly shared formed a cluster that was likely a sequencing artifact.

The donors gave bone marrow, and they were healthy. This sequence originates from a woman aged 25 to 39 in good health and CMV-seronegative. This sequence joins TRBV7-6 and TRBJ1-3; 8 bases match TRBD1. Sequencing was performed on PBMCs. The CDR3: CASSPGQDPGNTIYF. In DNA, the CDR3 is TGTGCCAGCAGCCCGGGACAGGATCCCGGAAACACCATATATTTT. Combining the CDR3 with reference TRBV7-6 and TRBJ1-3 gives the whole variable domain GAGVSQSPRYKVTKRGQDVALRCDPISGHVSLYWYRQALGQGPEFLTYFNYEAQQDKSGLPNDRFSAERPEGSISTLTIQRTEQRDSAMYRCASSPGQDPGNTIYFGEGSWLTVV.